One and the same sample provided the 12 T cell receptor beta chains below, sequenced in a study of T cell responses to AZD1222 COVID-19 vaccine. Data came from immunoSEQ multiplex PCR; TCRdb stores just in-frame clones and leaves some out. This sample yields 150,000 to 200,000 clones, of which roughly 90% are seen a single time; 1% to 1.5% belongs to the top ten. Sequencing used peripheral blood, obtained 28 days after the second AZD1222 dose. These receptors all stem from an adult who received the AZD1222 COVID-19 vaccine.

V gene TRBV7-2 combines with J gene TRBJ1-2; TRBD1 matches 9 bases. The V gene end was trimmed by 11 bases and the J gene end by 5 bases; junction bases not matched to a gene: 9. Germline assignment: CDR1 SGHTA and CDR2 FQGNSA. There are 13 residues in the CDR3. CDR3 sequence (DNA): TGTGCCGGGACCGCCGGGACAGGGTATGGCTACACCTTC. Amino acids: CAGTAGTGYGYTF.

The V and J genes are TRBV6-5 and TRBJ1-5; a possible D gene is TRBD1 (5 bases). There are 15 residues in the CDR3. V shed 8 bases and J shed 4 bases, with 18 bases lying between them. Germline CDR1 is MNHEY and CDR2 is SVGAGI. The CDR3 DNA sequence: TGTGCCAGCGGGGGTTCGGCTAACCTTAATCAGCCCCAGCATTTT. Its translation: CASGGSANLNQPQHF.

V and J are TRBV29-1 and TRBJ2-1; TRBD2 matches at 10 bases. Germline lookup yields CDR1 SQVTM and CDR2 ANQGSEA. J was trimmed by 8 bases and V by 5 bases; bases with no gene match: 12. This CDR3 is built from 15 residues. In nucleotides, the CDR3 is TGCAGCGTTTATCCCCCTAGCGGGGGTGTCTATGAGCAGTTCTTC. Translated: CSVYPPSGGVYEQFF.

This clone was found once. The chain is built from TRBV2 and TRBJ2-7; 13 nucleotides align to TRBD2. J lost 5 bases, V lost 6 bases, and 7 bases had no gene match. Germline CDR1 is SNHLY and CDR2 is FYNNEI. The CDR3 runs 15 residues. CDR3 nucleotide sequence: TGTGCCAGCAGCTTAGGACTAGCGGGAGAGGACGAGCAGTACTTC. This gives the protein CASSLGLAGEDEQYF.

The chain couples TRBV28 to TRBJ1-2, with no clear D. Between the trimmed V and J ends, which lost 2 bases and 3 bases, there was a span of 10 bases. The CDR3 totals 14 residues. The germline V gene encodes CDR1 MDHEN and CDR2 SYDVKM. CDR3 DNA: TGTGCCAGCAGTTTAATACCCACCGACTATGGCTACACCTTC. Translated, it gives CASSLIPTDYGYTF.

The CDR3 is CASSSNGAGVSYEQYF. The CDR3 bases are TGTGCCAGTAGTAGCAATGGGGCGGGCGTCTCCTACGAGCAGTACTTC. V and J are TRBV19 and TRBJ2-7; D might be TRBD1 or TRBD2, each matching 5 bases. Germline V gene sequence: CDR1 LNHDA, CDR2 SQIVND (reference sequence). Trimming removed 4 bases at V and 0 bases at J, with 16 bases between. The CDR3 is made up of 16 amino acids.

This chain connects TRBV7-9 to TRBJ2-5; the D is unclear. Trimming left V 1 base short and J 4 bases short, with 4 bases between. CDR1 SEHNR and CDR2 FQNEAQ come from the germline V gene (reference sequence). The CDR3 consists of 12 residues. The CDR3 DNA reads as TGTGCCAGCAGCTTAGGGGTAGAGACCCAGTACTTC. Translated: CASSLGVETQYF.

J is TRBJ1-1 and V is TRBV19, with D hard to call. Trimming shortened V by 3 bases and J by 3 bases, and 14 bases separated the two germline ends. Germline-derived CDR1 and CDR2 are LNHDA and SQIVND (reference sequence). This CDR3 comprises 15 residues. In DNA form, the CDR3 reads TGTGCCAGTAGTATTGTGGCAGGAGTAGACACTGAAGCTTTCTTT. Translated: CASSIVAGVDTEAFF. Supplemented by reference TRBV19 and TRBJ1-1, the full variable domain reads DGGITQSPKYLFRKEGQNVTLSCEQNLNHDAMYWYRQDPGQGLRLIYYSQIVNDFQKGDIAEGYSVSREKKESFPLTVTSAQKNPTAFYLCASSIVAGVDTEAFFGQGTRLTVV.

This rearrangement joins TRBV29-1 to TRBJ1-1; D is possibly TRBD1 (6 bases). CDR3 length: 14 amino acids. Germline CDR1 and CDR2: SQVTM and ANQGSEA. The V end lost 1 base, the J end lost 6 bases, and 15 bases lay between the germline ends. The CDR3 sequence: CSVEVRGAAAEAFF. The CDR3 DNA reads as TGCAGCGTTGAAGTTCGGGGGGCGGCTGCTGAAGCTTTCTTT.

This clone showed up just a few times. This rearrangement joins TRBV27 to TRBJ2-1, with 7 nucleotides matching TRBD2. The germline gives CDR1 MNHEY, CDR2 SMNVEV (reference sequence). J was trimmed by 0 bases and V by 8 bases; bases with no gene match: 10. This CDR3 spans 16 amino acids. CDR3 region: CASSLMGGSSYNEQFF. DNA of the CDR3: TGTGCCAGCTCCCTGATGGGCGGGAGCTCCTACAATGAGCAGTTCTTC.

The CDR3 DNA follows: TGTGCCAGCAGTGACCCCAAGGGGGGAGAAGCTTTCTTT. This translates into CASSDPKGGEAFF. This chain joins TRBV6-4 and TRBJ1-1, with D maybe TRBD1 (6 bases). Germline CDR1 is MRHNA and CDR2 is SNTAGT. CDR3 length equals 13 residues. Trimming removed 2 bases at V and 8 bases at J, with 12 bases between.

Only one count was recorded for this clone. Other nucleotide sequences from this sample produce the same CDR3. J is TRBJ2-1 and V is TRBV5-1; D gene unclear. Germline values: CDR1 SGHRS, CDR2 YFSETQ. The CDR3 sequence is 15 residues long. V gave up 0 bases and J gave up 1 base, with 8 bases separating them. This chain's CDR3 is CASSLDSGSYNEQFF. The CDR3, as DNA: TGCGCCAGCAGCTTGGACAGTGGGTCCTACAATGAGCAGTTCTTC.